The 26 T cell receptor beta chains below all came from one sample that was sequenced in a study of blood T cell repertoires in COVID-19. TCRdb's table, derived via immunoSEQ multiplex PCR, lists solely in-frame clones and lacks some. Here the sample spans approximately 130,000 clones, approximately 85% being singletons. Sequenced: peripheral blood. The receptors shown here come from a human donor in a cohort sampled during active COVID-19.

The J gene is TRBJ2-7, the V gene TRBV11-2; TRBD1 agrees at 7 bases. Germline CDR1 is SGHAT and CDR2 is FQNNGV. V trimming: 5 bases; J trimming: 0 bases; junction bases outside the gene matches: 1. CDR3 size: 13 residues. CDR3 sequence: CASSRDSSYEQYV. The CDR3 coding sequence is TGTGCCAGCAGCCGGGACAGCTCCTACGAGCAGTACGTC.

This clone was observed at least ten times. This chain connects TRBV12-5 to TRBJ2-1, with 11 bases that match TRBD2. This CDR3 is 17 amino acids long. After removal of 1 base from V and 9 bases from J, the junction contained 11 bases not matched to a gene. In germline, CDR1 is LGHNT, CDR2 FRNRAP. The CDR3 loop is CASGLAIAGGKGSEQFF. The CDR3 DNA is TGTGCTAGTGGTTTGGCTATAGCGGGAGGGAAAGGGTCTGAGCAGTTCTTC. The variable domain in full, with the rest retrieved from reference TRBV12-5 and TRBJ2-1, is DARVTQTPRHKVTEMGQEVTMRCQPILGHNTVFWYRQTMMQGLELLAYFRNRAPLDDSGMPKDRFSAEMPDATLATLKIQPSEPRDSAVYFCASGLAIAGGKGSEQFFGPGTRLTVL.

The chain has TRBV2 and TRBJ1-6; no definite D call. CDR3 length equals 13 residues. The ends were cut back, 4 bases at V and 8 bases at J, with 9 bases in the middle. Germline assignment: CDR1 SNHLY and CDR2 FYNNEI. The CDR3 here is CASSVGSDSPLHF. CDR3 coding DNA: TGTGCCAGCAGTGTGGGCAGTGATTCACCCCTCCACTTT.

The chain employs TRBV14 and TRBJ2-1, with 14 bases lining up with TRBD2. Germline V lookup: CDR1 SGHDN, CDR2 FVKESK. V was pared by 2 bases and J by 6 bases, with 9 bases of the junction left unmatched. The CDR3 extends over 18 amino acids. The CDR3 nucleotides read TGTGCCAGCAGCCAATTATCGGGACTAGCGGGAGCTCTCAATGAGCAGTTCTTC. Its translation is CASSQLSGLAGALNEQFF.

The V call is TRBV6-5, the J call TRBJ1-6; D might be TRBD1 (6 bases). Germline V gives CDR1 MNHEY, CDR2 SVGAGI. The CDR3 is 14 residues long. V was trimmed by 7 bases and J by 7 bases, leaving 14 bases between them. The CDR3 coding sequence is TGTGCCAGCACGAACAGGGTAGGGAATTCACCCCTCCACTTT. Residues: CASTNRVGNSPLHF.

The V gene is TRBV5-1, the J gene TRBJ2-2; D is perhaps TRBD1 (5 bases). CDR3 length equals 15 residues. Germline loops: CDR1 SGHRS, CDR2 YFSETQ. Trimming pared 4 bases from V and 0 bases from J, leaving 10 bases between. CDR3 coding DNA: TGCGCCAGCAGCACGGACATCTCGAACACCGGGGAGCTGTTTTTT. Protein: CASSTDISNTGELFF.

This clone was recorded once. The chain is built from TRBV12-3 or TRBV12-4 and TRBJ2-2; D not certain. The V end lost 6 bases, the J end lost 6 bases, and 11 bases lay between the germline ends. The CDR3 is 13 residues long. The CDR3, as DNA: TGTGCCAGCAGCCCCGGCGGTGCCGGGGAGCTGTTTTTT. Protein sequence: CASSPGGAGELFF.

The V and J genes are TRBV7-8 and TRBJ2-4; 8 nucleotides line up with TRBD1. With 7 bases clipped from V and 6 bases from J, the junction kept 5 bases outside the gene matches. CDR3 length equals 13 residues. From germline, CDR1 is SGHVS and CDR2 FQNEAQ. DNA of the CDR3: TGTGCCAGCACCTCACAGGGGGGAAACATTCAGTACTTC. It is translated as CASTSQGGNIQYF. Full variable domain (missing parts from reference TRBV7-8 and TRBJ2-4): GAGVSQSPRYKVAKRGQDVALRCDPISGHVSLFWYQQALGQGPEFLTYFQNEAQLDKSGLPSDRFFAERPEGSVSTLKIQRTQQEDSAVYLCASTSQGGNIQYFGAGTRLSVL.

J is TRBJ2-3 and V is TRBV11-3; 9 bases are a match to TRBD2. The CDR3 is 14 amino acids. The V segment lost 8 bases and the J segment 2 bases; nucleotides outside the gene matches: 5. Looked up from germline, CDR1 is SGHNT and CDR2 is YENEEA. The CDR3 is CASGSGRTTDTQYF. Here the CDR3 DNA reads TGTGCCAGCGGGAGCGGGAGGACCACAGATACGCAGTATTTT.

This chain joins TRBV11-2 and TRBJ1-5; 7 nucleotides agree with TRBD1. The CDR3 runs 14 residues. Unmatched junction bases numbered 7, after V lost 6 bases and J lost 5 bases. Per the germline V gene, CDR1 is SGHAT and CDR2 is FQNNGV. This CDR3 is CASSYGTVDQPQHF. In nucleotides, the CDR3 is TGTGCCAGCAGTTACGGGACAGTTGATCAGCCCCAGCATTTT.

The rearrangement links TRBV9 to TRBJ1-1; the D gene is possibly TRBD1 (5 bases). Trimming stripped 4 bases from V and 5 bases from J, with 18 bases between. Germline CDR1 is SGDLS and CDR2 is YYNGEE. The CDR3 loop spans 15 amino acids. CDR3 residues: CASSSYMLGGTEAFF. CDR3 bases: TGTGCCAGCAGCTCTTACATGCTCGGGGGGACTGAAGCTTTCTTT.

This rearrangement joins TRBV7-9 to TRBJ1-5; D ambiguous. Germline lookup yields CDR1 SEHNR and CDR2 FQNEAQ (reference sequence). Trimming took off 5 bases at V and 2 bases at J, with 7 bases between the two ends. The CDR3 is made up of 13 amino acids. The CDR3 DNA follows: TGTGCCAGCAGCCGAGAAGGCAATCAGCCCCAGCATTTT. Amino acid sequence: CASSREGNQPQHF.

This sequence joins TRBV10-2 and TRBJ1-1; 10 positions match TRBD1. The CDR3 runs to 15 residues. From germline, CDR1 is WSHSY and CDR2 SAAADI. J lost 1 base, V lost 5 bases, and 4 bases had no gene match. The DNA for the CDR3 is TGCGCCAGCAGTACGAGACAGGGGGCGAACACTGAAGCTTTCTTT. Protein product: CASSTRQGANTEAFF.

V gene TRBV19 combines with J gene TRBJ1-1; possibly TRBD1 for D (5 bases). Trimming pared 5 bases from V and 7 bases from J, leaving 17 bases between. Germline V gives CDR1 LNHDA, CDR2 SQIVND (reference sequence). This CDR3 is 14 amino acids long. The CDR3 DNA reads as TGTGCCAGTAGTGCGACACGGGGGTGGGGTGAAGCTTTCTTT. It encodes CASSATRGWGEAFF. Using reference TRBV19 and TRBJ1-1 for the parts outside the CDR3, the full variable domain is DGGITQSPKYLFRKEGQNVTLSCEQNLNHDAMYWYRQDPGQGLRLIYYSQIVNDFQKGDIAEGYSVSREKKESFPLTVTSAQKNPTAFYLCASSATRGWGEAFFGQGTRLTVV.

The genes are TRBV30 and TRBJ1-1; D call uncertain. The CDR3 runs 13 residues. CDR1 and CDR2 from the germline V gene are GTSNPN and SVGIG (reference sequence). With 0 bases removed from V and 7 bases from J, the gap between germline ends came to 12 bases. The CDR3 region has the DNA TGTGCCTGGAGTGTAAATCTCGAGGGTGAAGCTTTCTTT. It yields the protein CAWSVNLEGEAFF.

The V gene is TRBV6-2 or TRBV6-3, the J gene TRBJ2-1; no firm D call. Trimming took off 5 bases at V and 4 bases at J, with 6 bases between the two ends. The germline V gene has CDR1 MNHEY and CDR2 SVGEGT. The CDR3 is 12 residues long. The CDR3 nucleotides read TGTGCCAGCAGTCATCCATACAATGAGCAGTTCTTC. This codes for CASSHPYNEQFF.

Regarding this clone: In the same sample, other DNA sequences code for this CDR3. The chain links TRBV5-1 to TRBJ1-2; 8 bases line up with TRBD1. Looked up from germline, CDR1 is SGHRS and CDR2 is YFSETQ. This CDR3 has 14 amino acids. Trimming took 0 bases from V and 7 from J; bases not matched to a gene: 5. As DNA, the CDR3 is TGCGCCAGCAGCTTGGCGGGGACAGGAGGTGGCTACACCTTC. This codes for CASSLAGTGGGYTF.

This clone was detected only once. The CDR3 DNA reads TGTGCCAGTAGTAGGGACAGCTCTAATGAAAAACTGTTTTTT. This gives the protein CASSRDSSNEKLFF. The chain combines TRBV19 with TRBJ1-4; 7 bases are a match to TRBD1. Germline-derived CDR1 and CDR2 are LNHDA and SQIVND (reference sequence). The CDR3 has 14 residues. J was trimmed by 3 bases and V by 4 bases; bases with no gene match: 2.

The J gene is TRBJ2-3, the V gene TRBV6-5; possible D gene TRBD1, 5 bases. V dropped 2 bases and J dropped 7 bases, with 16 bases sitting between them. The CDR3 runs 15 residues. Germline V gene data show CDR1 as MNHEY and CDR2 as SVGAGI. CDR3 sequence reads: CASSYGFGRAYTQYF. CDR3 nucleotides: TGTGCCAGCAGTTACGGGTTCGGCAGGGCATATACGCAGTATTTT.

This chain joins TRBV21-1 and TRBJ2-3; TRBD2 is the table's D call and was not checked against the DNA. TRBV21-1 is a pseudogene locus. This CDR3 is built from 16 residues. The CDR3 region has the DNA TGTGCCAGCACCCCACGGACTCTCCCGCAGACAGATACGCAGTATTTT. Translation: CASTPRTLPQTDTQYF.

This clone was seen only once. DNA for the CDR3: TGTGCCAGCAGCCAAGGACTCGAATACACAGATACGCAGTATTTT. It specifies CASSQGLEYTDTQYF. V gene TRBV7-8 combines with J gene TRBJ2-3, with TRBD2 as a possible D gene (5 bases). The CDR3 sequence is 15 residues long. The germline V gene encodes CDR1 SGHVS and CDR2 FQNEAQ. V lost 5 bases and J 2 bases, leaving 14 bases between the germline ends.

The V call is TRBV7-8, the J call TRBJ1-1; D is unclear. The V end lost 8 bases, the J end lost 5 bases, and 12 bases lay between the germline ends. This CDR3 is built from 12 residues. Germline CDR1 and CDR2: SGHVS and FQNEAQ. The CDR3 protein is CASGPSLTEAFF. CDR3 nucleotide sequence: TGTGCCAGCGGGCCGAGTCTGACTGAAGCTTTCTTT.

The CDR3 bases are TGTGCCAGCAGCTCCTGGACAGGTTCCACCTTC. Amino acids: CASSSWTGSTF. The rearrangement uses TRBV6-2 or TRBV6-3 and TRBJ1-2, with 7 nucleotides matching TRBD1. Germline CDR1 MNHEY, CDR2 SVGEGT. V shed 6 bases, J shed 13 bases, and the junction held 8 bases outside the gene matches. This CDR3 is 11 amino acids long.

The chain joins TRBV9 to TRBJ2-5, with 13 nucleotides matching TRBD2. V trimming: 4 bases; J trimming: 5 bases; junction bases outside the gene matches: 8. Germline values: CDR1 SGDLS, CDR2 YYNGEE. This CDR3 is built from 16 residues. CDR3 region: CASSLRLAGGGETQYF. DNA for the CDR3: TGTGCCAGCAGCTTACGACTAGCGGGGGGTGGGGAGACCCAGTACTTC.

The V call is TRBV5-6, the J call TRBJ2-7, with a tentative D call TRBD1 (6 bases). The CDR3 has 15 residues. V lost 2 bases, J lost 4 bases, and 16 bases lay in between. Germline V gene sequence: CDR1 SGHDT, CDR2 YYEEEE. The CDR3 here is CASSFGQGIVYEQYV. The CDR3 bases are TGTGCCAGCAGCTTCGGCCAGGGGATCGTGTACGAGCAGTACGTC.

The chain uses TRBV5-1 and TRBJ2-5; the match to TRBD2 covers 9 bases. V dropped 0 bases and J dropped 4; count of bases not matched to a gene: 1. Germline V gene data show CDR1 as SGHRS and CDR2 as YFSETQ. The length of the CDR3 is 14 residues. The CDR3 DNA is TGCGCCAGCAGCTTGGGTAGCGGGGGAGAGACCCAGTACTTC. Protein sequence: CASSLGSGGETQYF. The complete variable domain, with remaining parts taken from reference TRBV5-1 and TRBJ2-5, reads KAGVTQTPRYLIKTRGQQVTLSCSPISGHRSVSWYQQTPGQGLQFLFEYFSETQRNKGNFPGRFSGRQFSNSRSEMNVSTLELGDSALYLCASSLGSGGETQYFGPGTRLLVL.